The 11 T cell receptor beta chains given below trace back to one sample, sequenced in a study of blood T cell repertoires in COVID-19 (TCRdb year 2020). Library creation used the immunoSEQ multiplex PCR assay. Held by TCRdb, this immuneACCESS table contains in-frame sequences only and omits some clones. Under half of the omission traces to an unresolved V gene where checked; the cause of the rest is unknown. The sample table shows about 190,000 clones, and under 90% are seen once. The ten biggest clones cover under 15% of the sample. Sequencing input: peripheral blood. These receptors all come from a man aged 25 to 40 with active or convalescent COVID-19.

V usage is TRBV4-1 and J usage is TRBJ1-4; 7 nucleotides align to TRBD1. V lost 0 bases to trimming and J lost 10 bases; unmatched junction nucleotides: 5. The CDR3 contains 14 residues. Germline CDR1 is MGHRA and CDR2 is YSYEKL. DNA for the CDR3: TGCGCCAGCAGCCAAGATGAGGGGGCGGGAAAACTGTTTTTT. Residues: CASSQDEGAGKLFF.

The chain carries TRBV13 and TRBJ1-4, with TRBD1 matching over 11 bases. The V gene end was trimmed by 0 bases and the J gene end by 7 bases; junction bases not matched to a gene: 4. CDR3 length equals 16 residues. Looked up from germline, CDR1 is PRHDT and CDR2 is FYEKMQ (reference sequence). The CDR3 sequence: CASSLGPGTGGEKLFF. The CDR3 DNA reads as TGTGCCAGCAGCTTAGGACCCGGGACAGGGGGTGAAAAACTGTTTTTT.

The gene calls are TRBV6-5 and TRBJ2-1, with 12 bases fitting TRBD1. V dropped 4 bases and J dropped 2; count of bases not matched to a gene: 3. Per germline, CDR1 MNHEY and CDR2 SVGAGI. The CDR3 is 16 amino acids. The CDR3 bases are TGTGCCAGCAGTTCCGGGACAGGGGGCGCCTACAATGAGCAGTTCTTC. Its translation is CASSSGTGGAYNEQFF.

The rearrangement links TRBV12-3 or TRBV12-4 to TRBJ1-4; no definite D call. V was trimmed by 4 bases and J by 6 bases, leaving 9 bases between them. The CDR3 extends over 13 amino acids. The CDR3 DNA reads as TGTGCCAGCAGTTCGGTCCCGTATGAAAAACTGTTTTTT. Amino acid sequence: CASSSVPYEKLFF.

About this clone: A read error may account for a junction end that differs from germline. The V and J genes are TRBV7-7 and TRBJ2-2, with TRBD2 matching over 10 bases. CDR1 and CDR2 from the germline V gene are SSHAT and FNYEAQ (reference sequence). This CDR3 comprises 16 residues. CDR3 amino acids: CASSLELAGITGELFF. CDR3 DNA: TGTGCTAGCAGCTTAGAACTAGCGGGAATCACCGGGGAGCTGTTTTTT.

CDR3: CASSQDSNSPLHF. The CDR3, as DNA: TGTGCCAGTAGTCAGGACAGTAATTCACCCCTCCACTTT. This chain uses TRBV19 with TRBJ1-6, with a weak D call TRBD1 (6 bases). In germline, CDR1 is LNHDA, CDR2 SQIVND (reference sequence). The CDR3 totals 13 residues. Trimming removed 5 bases from V and 6 bases from J, with 8 bases in between.

The rearrangement joins TRBV9 to TRBJ1-2; weak D call: TRBD1 (6 bases). CDR3 length equals 12 residues. CDR1 SGDLS and CDR2 YYNGEE come from the germline V gene. The V end was cut by 4 bases, the J end by 3 bases, with 7 bases between. The CDR3 sequence: CASSKGDYGYTF. The CDR3 DNA reads TGTGCCAGCAGCAAGGGGGACTATGGCTACACCTTC.

The J gene is TRBJ2-7, the V gene TRBV5-6; 12 bases align to TRBD1. Germline values: CDR1 SGHDT, CDR2 YYEEEE. V was pared by 4 bases and J by 2 bases, with 4 bases of the junction left unmatched. There are 15 residues in the CDR3. The CDR3 loop is CASSPGTGGPYEQYV. As DNA, the CDR3 is TGTGCCAGCAGCCCGGGGACAGGGGGCCCCTACGAGCAGTACGTC.

The chain recombines TRBV7-9 with TRBJ1-1; 7 bases are shared with TRBD1. The CDR3 loop spans 14 amino acids. Trimming took 2 bases from V and 7 from J; bases not matched to a gene: 7. In germline, CDR1 is SEHNR, CDR2 FQNEAQ (reference sequence). In nucleotides, the CDR3 is TGTGCCAGCAGCTTAACCGGGGACAGTTTTGAAGCTTTCTTT. It specifies CASSLTGDSFEAFF.

The chain carries TRBV15 and TRBJ1-4, with TRBD1 matching over 8 bases. J lost 2 bases, V lost 2 bases, and 4 bases had no gene match. The germline gives CDR1 LNHNV, CDR2 YYDKDF (reference sequence). This CDR3 has 16 amino acids. CDR3 amino acids: CATSRSQGATNEKLFF. Written as DNA, the CDR3 is TGTGCCACCAGCAGATCGCAGGGGGCGACTAATGAAAAACTGTTTTTT.

The J gene is TRBJ2-3, the V gene TRBV9; 10 positions match TRBD1. The CDR3 runs to 14 residues. The germline V gene has CDR1 SGDLS and CDR2 YYNGEE. The V segment lost 4 bases and the J segment 5 bases; nucleotides outside the gene matches: 4. DNA for the CDR3: TGTGCCAGCAGCCCCCGGGACAGGGGAGATACGCAGTATTTT. This gives the protein CASSPRDRGDTQYF.